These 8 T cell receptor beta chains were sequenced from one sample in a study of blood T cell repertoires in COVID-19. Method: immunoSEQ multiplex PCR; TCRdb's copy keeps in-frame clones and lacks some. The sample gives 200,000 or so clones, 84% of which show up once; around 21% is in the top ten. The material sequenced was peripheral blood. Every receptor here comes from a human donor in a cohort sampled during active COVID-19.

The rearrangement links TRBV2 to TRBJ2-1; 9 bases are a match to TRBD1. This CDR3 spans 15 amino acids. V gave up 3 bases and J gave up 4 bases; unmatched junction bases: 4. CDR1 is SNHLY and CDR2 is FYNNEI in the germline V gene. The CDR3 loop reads CASSEGTGLYNEQFF. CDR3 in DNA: TGTGCCAGCAGTGAGGGGACAGGGCTATACAATGAGCAGTTCTTC.

The DNA of the CDR3 is TGTGCCAGCAGCCGGAGCGCAACTAATGAAAAACTGTTTTTT. Its translation: CASSRSATNEKLFF. The chain combines TRBV3-1 (or the pseudogene TRBV3-2) with TRBJ1-4, with D unresolved. The CDR3 length is 14 residues. Germline CDR1 reads LGHDT; CDR2 reads YNNKEL (reference sequence). V shed 4 bases and J shed 0 bases, with 6 bases lying between them.

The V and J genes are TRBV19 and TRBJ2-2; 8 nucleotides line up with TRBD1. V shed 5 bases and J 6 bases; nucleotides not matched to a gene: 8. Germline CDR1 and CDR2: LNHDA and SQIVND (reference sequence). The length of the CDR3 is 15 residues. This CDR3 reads CASSPRTGRPGELFF. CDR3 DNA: TGTGCCAGTAGTCCCCGGACAGGGCGGCCCGGGGAGCTGTTTTTT.

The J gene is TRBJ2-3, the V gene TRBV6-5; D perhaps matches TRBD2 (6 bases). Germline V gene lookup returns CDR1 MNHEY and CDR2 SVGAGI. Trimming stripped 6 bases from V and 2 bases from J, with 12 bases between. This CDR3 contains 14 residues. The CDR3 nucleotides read TGTGCCAGCAGCCCGGGACTTCACACAGATACGCAGTATTTT. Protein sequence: CASSPGLHTDTQYF.

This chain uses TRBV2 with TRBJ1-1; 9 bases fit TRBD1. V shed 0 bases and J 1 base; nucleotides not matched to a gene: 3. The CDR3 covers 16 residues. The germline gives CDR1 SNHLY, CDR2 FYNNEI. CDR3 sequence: CASSEAMGQGNTEAFF. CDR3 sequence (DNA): TGTGCCAGCAGTGAAGCGATGGGACAGGGGAACACTGAAGCTTTCTTT.

CDR3 sequence (DNA): TGTGCCAGCAGCCAAGAGAGTCTAGCGGGGCTCTACAATGAGCAGTTCTTC. Amino acid sequence: CASSQESLAGLYNEQFF. This chain uses TRBV3-1 (or the pseudogene TRBV3-2) with TRBJ2-1; 9 bases fit TRBD2. Germline V lookup: CDR1 LGHDT, CDR2 YNNKEL (reference sequence). The length of the CDR3 is 17 residues. Trimming cost V 0 bases and J 3 bases; bases outside gene matches: 6.

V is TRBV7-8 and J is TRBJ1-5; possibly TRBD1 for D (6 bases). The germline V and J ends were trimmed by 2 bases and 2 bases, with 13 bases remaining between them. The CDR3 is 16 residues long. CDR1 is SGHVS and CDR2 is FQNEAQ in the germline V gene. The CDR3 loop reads CASSLLRGRGNQPQHF. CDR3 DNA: TGTGCCAGCAGCTTACTCAGGGGTCGGGGCAATCAGCCCCAGCATTTT.

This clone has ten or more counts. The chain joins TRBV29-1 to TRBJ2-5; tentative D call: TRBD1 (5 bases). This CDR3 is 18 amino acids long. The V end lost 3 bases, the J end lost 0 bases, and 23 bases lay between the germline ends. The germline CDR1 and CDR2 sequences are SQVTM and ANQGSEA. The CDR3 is CSVDGVTGGDWYQETQYF. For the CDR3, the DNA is TGCAGCGTTGATGGGGTAACAGGTGGGGATTGGTACCAAGAGACCCAGTACTTC.